Below are 30 T cell receptor beta chains sequenced from a single sample in a study of blood T cell repertoires in COVID-19. Some clones are missing from TCRdb's copy, which holds only in-frame ones; the method was immunoSEQ multiplex PCR. There are hundreds of thousands of clones in the sample; about 87% occur only once, and about 6% lies in the top ten. Sequencing was performed on peripheral blood. The receptors shown here come from a woman aged 45-65 years with COVID-19, enrolled during active disease.

The chain couples TRBV19 to TRBJ1-3; 8 bases map to TRBD1. The CDR3 contains 19 residues. V was pared by 3 bases and J by 2 bases, with 15 bases of the junction left unmatched. Germline lookup yields CDR1 LNHDA and CDR2 SQIVND (reference sequence). CDR3 residues: CASSIISRGQALAGNTIYF. The CDR3 bases are TGTGCCAGTAGTATTATATCGAGGGGACAGGCCCTAGCTGGAAACACCATATATTTT.

The chain combines TRBV18 with TRBJ2-2, with D possibly being TRBD2 (6 bases). The V end was cut by 6 bases, the J end by 1 base, with 9 bases between. Germline assignment: CDR1 KGHSH and CDR2 LQKENI. The CDR3 spans 14 residues. The CDR3 region is CASSTGLNTGELFF. The CDR3 DNA reads TGTGCCAGCTCGACGGGACTGAACACCGGGGAGCTGTTTTTT.

In its sample, this clone was seen a few times. The sample carries other DNA sequences with the same CDR3. The rearrangement joins TRBV27 to TRBJ1-5, with D possibly matching TRBD1 (6 bases). CDR1 and CDR2 (germline): MNHEY, SMNVEV (reference sequence). The CDR3 has 13 residues. Trimming cost V 2 bases and J 7 bases, with 9 bases left between them. The CDR3 spells CASSLTGRQPQHF. The CDR3 nucleotides read TGTGCCAGCAGTTTAACAGGGCGCCAGCCCCAGCATTTT.

The CDR3 nucleotides read TGTGCCAGTAGTATGGGGGGAGCCCTGCGGTCTAATGAAAAACTGTTTTTT. Protein product: CASSMGGALRSNEKLFF. The chain has TRBV19 and TRBJ1-4; a weak D match, TRBD1 (5 bases). The germline V gene encodes CDR1 LNHDA and CDR2 SQIVND (reference sequence). The CDR3 sequence is 17 residues long. The germline V and J ends were trimmed by 3 bases and 3 bases, with 17 bases remaining between them.

The V and J genes are TRBV20-1 and TRBJ2-2; a possible D gene is TRBD1 (5 bases). Germline V gene sequence: CDR1 DFQATT, CDR2 SNEGSKA (reference sequence). The ends were cut back, 3 bases at V and 7 bases at J, with 15 bases in the middle. The CDR3 spans 14 residues. The CDR3 is CSASAWGRGGELFF. CDR3 DNA: TGCAGTGCTAGTGCCTGGGGCCGTGGCGGGGAGCTGTTTTTT.

The rearrangement links TRBV5-1 to TRBJ2-1; TRBD2 matches 9 bases. V lost 2 bases to trimming and J lost 5 bases; unmatched junction nucleotides: 5. Germline lookup yields CDR1 SGHRS and CDR2 YFSETQ. The CDR3 contains 15 residues. CDR3 amino acids: CASSLPAGGNNEQFF. DNA for the CDR3: TGCGCCAGCAGCTTACCCGCGGGAGGGAACAATGAGCAGTTCTTC.

This clone appeared a few times. The rearrangement uses TRBV5-4 and TRBJ1-5, with D perhaps matching TRBD1 (5 bases). Germline V CDR1 and CDR2: SGHNT, YYREEE (reference sequence). The CDR3 is 13 amino acids. Trimming shortened V by 0 bases and J by 10 bases, and 11 bases separated the two germline ends. The CDR3 region has the DNA TGTGCCAGCAGCTTGGCCGCAGGGACTCCCCAGCATTTT. Its protein product is CASSLAAGTPQHF.

The gene calls are TRBV9 and TRBJ2-7, with 11 bases fitting TRBD2. The CDR3 has 19 amino acids. With 3 bases clipped from V and 4 bases from J, the junction kept 18 bases outside the gene matches. Germline V gene lookup returns CDR1 SGDLS and CDR2 YYNGEE. The CDR3: CASSGSPELAGGLGYEQYF. The CDR3 DNA reads as TGTGCCAGCAGCGGGTCCCCCGAGCTAGCGGGAGGCCTAGGATACGAGCAGTACTTC. Based on the CDR3 plus reference TRBV9 and TRBJ2-7, the full variable domain is DSGVTQTPKHLITATGQRVTLRCSPRSGDLSVYWYQQSLDQGLQFLIQYYNGEERAKGNILERFSAQQFPDLHSELNLSSLELGDSALYFCASSGSPELAGGLGYEQYFGPGTRLTVT.

This clone is a singleton in its sample. The chain combines TRBV24-1 with TRBJ2-1; TRBD2 agrees at 10 bases. Germline assignment: CDR1 KGHDR and CDR2 SFDVKD. The CDR3 contains 16 residues. The trim removed 3 bases at V and 5 bases at J, leaving 6 bases unmatched. The CDR3 sequence is CATSDPSGSHHNEQFF. The CDR3 DNA reads TGTGCCACCAGTGATCCTAGCGGGAGTCACCACAATGAGCAGTTCTTC.

Details on this clone: Sequence at one end of the junction differs from germline and may be a read error. The chain employs TRBV7-7 and TRBJ2-1; 13 nucleotides line up with TRBD2. There are 16 residues in the CDR3. CDR1 and CDR2 (germline): SSHAT, FNYEAQ (reference sequence). CDR3 DNA: TGTGCTAGCAGCAAGAGACTAGCGGGAGGATACAATGAGCAGTTCTTC. This encodes CASSKRLAGGYNEQFF.

This clone was seen a few times. The V and J genes are TRBV7-9 and TRBJ2-2; 11 bases agree with TRBD1. The CDR3 runs 17 residues. J lost 0 bases, V lost 5 bases, and 5 bases had no gene match. CDR1 is SEHNR, CDR2 FQNEAQ, per germline (reference sequence). The CDR3 sequence: CASSAGTGGSNTGELFF. In DNA, the CDR3 is TGTGCCAGCAGCGCGGGGACAGGGGGATCGAACACCGGGGAGCTGTTTTTT.

This rearrangement joins TRBV7-2 to TRBJ2-7; 7 bases align to TRBD1. CDR1 and CDR2 from the germline V gene are SGHTA and FQGNSA. This CDR3 contains 14 residues. V shed 0 bases and J 2 bases; nucleotides not matched to a gene: 1. DNA of the CDR3: TGTGCCAGCAGCTTAGCGGGACAGACCTACGAGCAGTACTTC. Translating it yields CASSLAGQTYEQYF.

This clone was detected a few times. The V and J genes are TRBV27 and TRBJ2-7; 14 nucleotides agree with TRBD2. The CDR3 has 15 amino acids. Germline CDR1 is MNHEY and CDR2 is SMNVEV (reference sequence). V lost 7 bases to trimming and J lost 9 bases; unmatched junction nucleotides: 11. The CDR3 nucleotides read TGTGCCAGCACCGGACTAGCGGGAGGTAATTTGGGGCAGTACTTC. Protein: CASTGLAGGNLGQYF.

The genes are TRBV19 and TRBJ2-3; 8 bases map to TRBD1. Germline V lookup: CDR1 LNHDA, CDR2 SQIVND (reference sequence). With V trimmed by 5 bases and J by 5 bases, 9 bases remained unmatched. The CDR3 covers 15 residues. This CDR3 is CASSDRGLGLDTQYF. In nucleotides, the CDR3 is TGTGCCAGTAGTGACAGGGGATTAGGCTTAGATACGCAGTATTTT.

The gene calls are TRBV30 and TRBJ1-1; the D gene is possibly TRBD1 (5 bases). Germline V gene lookup returns CDR1 GTSNPN and CDR2 SVGIG (reference sequence). Trimming removed 0 bases at V and 0 bases at J, with 8 bases between. The CDR3 is made up of 14 amino acids. The CDR3 spells CAWSVLQVNTEAFF. In nucleotides, the CDR3 is TGTGCCTGGAGTGTTCTACAGGTGAACACTGAAGCTTTCTTT.

V gene TRBV4-2 combines with J gene TRBJ1-4; 12 bases are a match to TRBD1. Germline trimming cut 1 base from V and 8 bases from J; bases unmatched to any gene: 11. The CDR3 spans 18 residues. CDR1 and CDR2 from the germline V gene are LGHNA and YNFKEQ. CDR3 sequence (DNA): TGTGCCAGCAGCCAAGGGCGGCCGGGACAGGGGGCGGGAGAAAAACTGTTTTTT. Its translation: CASSQGRPGQGAGEKLFF.

The chain joins TRBV5-6 to TRBJ1-2; possible D gene TRBD1, 5 bases. The CDR3 has 13 amino acids. From germline, CDR1 is SGHDT and CDR2 YYEEEE. Trimming stripped 4 bases from V and 7 bases from J, with 14 bases between. The CDR3 nucleotides are TGTGCCAGCAGCCAGGGAGCGGGCCGTGGCTACACCTTC. It specifies CASSQGAGRGYTF.

The V and J genes are TRBV7-9 and TRBJ2-1, with 8 bases lining up with TRBD2. In germline, CDR1 is SEHNR, CDR2 FQNEAQ (reference sequence). This CDR3 contains 16 residues. J gave up 6 bases and V 2 bases, and 9 bases lay outside the gene matches. The CDR3 DNA sequence: TGTGCCAGCAGCTTACTTTTTGGGACTAGTCCCAATGAGCAGTTCTTC. Translated, it gives CASSLLFGTSPNEQFF.

The V and J genes are TRBV4-2 and TRBJ2-7; 10 bases align to TRBD2. CDR3 length: 17 amino acids. Per germline, CDR1 LGHNA and CDR2 YNFKEQ. The ends lost 1 base at V and 1 base at J; junction bases unmatched: 7. In DNA, the CDR3 is TGTGCCAGCAGCCAAGGTTTAGGAGCGGGAGGGTCCTACGAGCAGTACTTC. Translated: CASSQGLGAGGSYEQYF.

This chain connects TRBV5-6 to TRBJ2-2, with D perhaps matching TRBD1 (5 bases). This CDR3 contains 15 residues. V lost 2 bases to trimming and J lost 3 bases, with 11 bases between them. Germline assignment: CDR1 SGHDT and CDR2 YYEEEE. The CDR3 here is CASSFRRTHTGELFF. DNA for the CDR3: TGTGCCAGCAGCTTCCGCCGGACACACACCGGGGAGCTGTTTTTT.

The genes are TRBV3-1 (or the pseudogene TRBV3-2) and TRBJ2-7; TRBD2 is a possible D gene (5 bases). Trimming shortened V by 1 base and J by 2 bases, and 9 bases separated the two germline ends. The CDR3 contains 14 residues. Germline V gene sequence: CDR1 LGHDT, CDR2 YNNKEL (reference sequence). This CDR3 is CASSQVGLTYEQYF. The CDR3, as DNA: TGTGCCAGCAGCCAAGTAGGACTTACCTACGAGCAGTACTTC.

This chain links TRBV18 with TRBJ1-1; possibly TRBD1 for D (5 bases). The CDR3 is 16 amino acids. Germline V gives CDR1 KGHSH, CDR2 LQKENI. Trimming stripped 1 base from V and 3 bases from J, with 15 bases between. CDR3 sequence: CASSPLQWTGDTEAFF. CDR3 sequence (DNA): TGTGCCAGCTCACCACTCCAGTGGACGGGGGACACTGAAGCTTTCTTT.

Only one count was recorded for this clone. At one end the junction does not follow the germline gene, possibly because of a read error. V and J are TRBV11-3 and TRBJ1-1; D gene ambiguous. The germline gives CDR1 SGHNT, CDR2 YENEEA. The CDR3 loop spans 13 amino acids. The CDR3 is CAGRDTTNTEAFF. In DNA form, the CDR3 reads TGTGCCGGCAGAGACACAACGAACACTGAAGCTTTCTTT.

The rearrangement joins TRBV28 to TRBJ2-5, with TRBD1 matching over 10 bases. V shed 6 bases, J shed 3 bases, and the junction held 1 base outside the gene matches. Looked up from germline, CDR1 is MDHEN and CDR2 is SYDVKM. The length of the CDR3 is 13 residues. The CDR3 spells CASRGTGEETQYF. DNA of the CDR3: TGTGCCAGCAGGGGGACAGGGGAAGAGACCCAGTACTTC.

There are a few counts of this clone. The chain joins TRBV15 to TRBJ2-2, with D tentatively TRBD2 (5 bases). Deletions cut 1 base from V and 6 bases from J, with 9 bases between. Germline CDR1 reads LNHNV; CDR2 reads YYDKDF (reference sequence). The length of the CDR3 is 14 residues. The CDR3 region is CATSRGRDSGELFF. The CDR3 DNA reads as TGTGCCACCAGCAGAGGTCGGGATTCCGGGGAGCTGTTTTTT. Combining the CDR3 with reference TRBV15 and TRBJ2-2 gives the whole variable domain DAMVIQNPRYQVTQFGKPVTLSCSQTLNHNVMYWYQQKSSQAPKLLFHYYDKDFNNEADTPDNFQSRRPNTSFCFLDIRSPGLGDTAMYLCATSRGRDSGELFFGEGSRLTVL.

The chain has TRBV27 and TRBJ1-4; TRBD1 agrees at 9 bases. This CDR3 region has 15 residues. V lost 6 bases and J lost 7; bases outside the gene matches: 9. Looked up from germline, CDR1 is MNHEY and CDR2 is SMNVEV (reference sequence). Here the CDR3 reads CASSLAGTGIEKLFF. CDR3 DNA sequence: TGTGCCAGCAGCCTTGCCGGGACAGGGATTGAAAAACTGTTTTTT.

The chain combines TRBV6-5 with TRBJ1-5, with D possibly matching TRBD1 (5 bases). The CDR3 spans 14 residues. Trimming pared 7 bases from V and 6 bases from J, leaving 16 bases between. Per germline, CDR1 MNHEY and CDR2 SVGAGI. CDR3 in DNA: TGTGCCAGCAACTCTGGGGGGTTAGGTCAGCCCCAGCATTTT. It translates to CASNSGGLGQPQHF.

This chain joins TRBV11-3 and TRBJ2-7; 7 nucleotides align to TRBD2. Looked up from germline, CDR1 is SGHNT and CDR2 is YENEEA. The CDR3 spans 15 residues. V lost 5 bases and J lost 1; bases outside the gene matches: 8. CDR3: CASSPRASGSYEQYF. In nucleotides, the CDR3 is TGTGCCAGCAGCCCACGGGCTAGCGGATCCTACGAGCAGTACTTC.

V usage is TRBV6-2 or TRBV6-3 and J usage is TRBJ2-1; D gene ambiguous. CDR1 and CDR2 (germline): MNHEY, SVGEGT. V lost 5 bases to trimming and J lost 5 bases, with 4 bases between them. This CDR3 has 11 residues. CDR3 region: CASSLHNEQFF. CDR3 nucleotide sequence: TGTGCCAGCAGTCTACACAATGAGCAGTTCTTC.

The chain employs TRBV7-6 and TRBJ1-1, with 7 positions matching TRBD1. The CDR3 is 15 residues long. Trimming at V came to 5 bases and at J to 1 base, leaving 7 bases not matched to a gene. Per germline, CDR1 SGHVS and CDR2 FNYEAQ. In DNA, the CDR3 is TGTGCCAGCAGCGGGGGGACAGCTTCGAACACTGAAGCTTTCTTT. Translating it yields CASSGGTASNTEAFF.